The next 5 T cell receptor beta chains were all read from a single sample in a study of a mutant IDH1 vaccine in newly diagnosed glioma. TCRdb keeps only in-frame clones here, not all; method: immunoSEQ multiplex PCR. There are some 70,000 clones in the sample; 84% occur only once, and approximately 12% lies in the top ten. As for time point: week 35, safety follow-up. Every single dose of the vaccine, 300 ug of mutant IDH1 20-mer peptide, came with topical imiquimod. These TCRs are of unknown antigen specificity. The sequenced sample was PBMCs, obtained from a glioma patient whose treatment included an IDH1 peptide vaccine. Source of these receptors: a man younger than 35 with glioma.

This clone was found a few times. The CDR3 region is CAWSLERGGYTF. The CDR3 DNA follows: TGTGCCTGGAGTCTAGAAAGGGGTGGCTACACCTTC. The rearrangement links TRBV30 to TRBJ1-2; tentatively, D is TRBD1 (5 bases). Trimming shortened V by 2 bases and J by 7 bases, and 11 bases separated the two germline ends. Germline V gives CDR1 GTSNPN, CDR2 SVGIG (reference sequence). The CDR3 has 12 amino acids.

J is TRBJ2-7 and V is TRBV4-3, with TRBD1 as a possible D gene (5 bases). The germline V gene encodes CDR1 LGHNA and CDR2 YSLEER. The CDR3 totals 14 residues. V lost 0 bases and J lost 3, with 9 bases in between. In DNA, the CDR3 is TGCGCCAGCAGCCAAGACCAAGGGGACTACGAGCAGTACTTC. This translates into CASSQDQGDYEQYF.

The chain has TRBV29-1 and TRBJ1-2; no clear D gene. Germline CDR1 SQVTM, CDR2 ANQGSEA. The CDR3 length is 10 residues. V was trimmed by 6 bases and J by 8 bases, leaving 10 bases between them. The DNA for the CDR3 is TGCAGCGTACTAGAGTGGGGCTACACCTTC. This codes for CSVLEWGYTF.

The chain uses TRBV7-9 and TRBJ2-7; D is perhaps TRBD1 (6 bases). Trimming cost V 6 bases and J 6 bases, with 18 bases left between them. This CDR3 is built from 14 residues. CDR1 is SEHNR and CDR2 is FQNEAQ in the germline V gene (reference sequence). CDR3 bases: TGTGCCAGCAGTACCTCCGTGGGGGCGGTCGAGCAGTACTTC. Protein: CASSTSVGAVEQYF.

CDR3: CAWSVRLGTASLYEQYF. CDR3 nucleotide sequence: TGTGCCTGGAGTGTAAGATTAGGGACAGCGTCTCTCTACGAGCAGTACTTC. The chain recombines TRBV30 with TRBJ2-7; 7 positions agree with TRBD1. J was trimmed by 3 bases and V by 0 bases; bases with no gene match: 14. The germline gives CDR1 GTSNPN, CDR2 SVGIG (reference sequence). There are 17 residues in the CDR3.